These 23 T cell receptor beta chains share one sample of origin, sequenced in a study of cytomegalovirus exposure and HLA in healthy donors. It was with 60 Vbeta and 13 Jbeta primers that the PCR ran. Repertoires were generated with immunoSEQ multiplex PCR, while TCRdb's copy carries only in-frame clones and drops some. The table lists roughly 35,000 clones, nearly 55% of them singletons, with around 6.2% in the top ten. Sequencing was carried out using PBMCs. Receptors originate from a woman between 40 and 50 years old in good health and CMV-seropositive.

The chain employs TRBV19 and TRBJ2-5, with D tentatively TRBD1 (6 bases). CDR3 size: 14 residues. Germline V gene lookup returns CDR1 LNHDA and CDR2 SQIVND (reference sequence). Trimming removed 4 bases from V and 1 base from J, with 10 bases in between. CDR3 nucleotides: TGTGCCAGTAGTACTCGACAGGCCCAAGAGACCCAGTACTTC. Amino acids: CASSTRQAQETQYF.

The CDR3 here is CSVIDWVFDTQYF. The CDR3, as DNA: TGCAGCGTTATTGACTGGGTTTTTGATACGCAGTATTTT. The rearrangement links TRBV29-1 to TRBJ2-3; D is unresolved. Germline lookup yields CDR1 SQVTM and CDR2 ANQGSEA. V was shortened by 5 bases and J by 6 bases, with 15 bases between the two germline ends. The CDR3 runs 13 residues.

The rearrangement uses TRBV28 and TRBJ2-1; D perhaps matches TRBD2 (6 bases). Trimming removed 9 bases from V and 5 bases from J, with 20 bases in between. The CDR3 sequence is 15 residues long. Germline values: CDR1 MDHEN, CDR2 SYDVKM. The CDR3 loop reads CASRDSVARNNEQFF. The CDR3 DNA reads TGTGCCAGTAGGGACTCAGTAGCCCGCAACAATGAGCAGTTCTTC.

The chain employs TRBV16 and TRBJ1-2; possible D gene TRBD1, 5 bases. V gave up 0 bases and J gave up 4 bases, with 6 bases separating them. The CDR3 has 13 amino acids. Germline values: CDR1 KGHSY, CDR2 FQNENV. The CDR3, as DNA: TGTGCCAGCAGCCAATCTCAGGGCTATGGCTACACCTTC. Translating it yields CASSQSQGYGYTF.

The rearrangement joins TRBV4-1 to TRBJ2-7; possible D gene TRBD2, 6 bases. The germline CDR1 and CDR2 sequences are MGHRA and YSYEKL. This CDR3 is built from 13 residues. The V end lost 1 base, the J end lost 6 bases, and 10 bases lay between the germline ends. The CDR3 protein is CASSQARGSEQYF. CDR3 DNA sequence: TGCGCCAGCAGCCAAGCTCGGGGGTCCGAGCAGTACTTC.

There are a few counts of this clone. A read error is likely here: a far larger clone is one base away. Additional DNA sequences in this sample encode the identical CDR3. This chain links TRBV4-1 with TRBJ1-1; D unresolved. The germline V gene has CDR1 MGHRA and CDR2 YSYEKL. Deletions cut 0 bases from V and 3 bases from J, with 8 bases between. CDR3 length equals 14 residues. This chain's CDR3 is CASSQDRRDTEAFF. In DNA form, the CDR3 reads TGCGCCAGCAGCCAAGATAGGAGGGACACTGAAGCTTTCTTT.

The table lists this clone with a few counts. The chain recombines TRBV6-4 with TRBJ2-3; 10 bases are a match to TRBD2. CDR3 size: 16 residues. Germline values: CDR1 MRHNA, CDR2 SNTAGT. Trimming took 2 bases from V and 2 from J; bases not matched to a gene: 4. As DNA, the CDR3 is TGTGCCAGCAGTGACCGAGCGGGGGGGACCACAGATACGCAGTATTTT. Translation gives CASSDRAGGTTDTQYF.

The chain recombines TRBV30 with TRBJ2-7, with D perhaps TRBD2 (5 bases). With 3 bases removed from V and 3 bases from J, the gap between germline ends came to 12 bases. The CDR3 runs 13 residues. CDR1 is GTSNPN and CDR2 is SVGIG in the germline V gene (reference sequence). CDR3 sequence (DNA): TGTGCCTGGAGCCATAAGCGGCTCTACGAGCAGTACTTC. As protein: CAWSHKRLYEQYF.

V usage is TRBV18 and J usage is TRBJ2-1; 7 bases map to TRBD2. CDR1 is KGHSH and CDR2 is LQKENI in the germline V gene. The ends lost 0 bases at V and 8 bases at J; junction bases unmatched: 4. The CDR3 runs 14 residues. The CDR3 spells CASSPPSGQDEQFF. The CDR3 DNA follows: TGTGCCAGCTCACCACCTAGCGGGCAAGATGAGCAGTTCTTC.

The gene calls are TRBV15 and TRBJ2-3; no firm D call. Germline CDR1 is LNHNV and CDR2 is YYDKDF (reference sequence). The CDR3 is 13 amino acids. Trimming removed 0 bases from V and 6 bases from J, with 7 bases in between. CDR3 protein: CATSRDHVDTQYF. Here the CDR3 DNA reads TGTGCCACCAGCAGAGATCATGTGGATACGCAGTATTTT.

The CDR3 coding sequence is TGTGCCAGCAGCCTCAGAGGGACTGAGGGTGGCTACACCTTC. Translated: CASSLRGTEGGYTF. This rearrangement joins TRBV2 to TRBJ1-2; D might be TRBD1 (5 bases). Germline assignment: CDR1 SNHLY and CDR2 FYNNEI. This CDR3 contains 14 residues. Trimming pared 6 bases from V and 7 bases from J, leaving 18 bases between. Full variable domain (outside the CDR3, taken from reference TRBV2 and TRBJ1-2): EPEVTQTPSHQVTQMGQEVILRCVPISNHLYFYWYRQILGQKVEFLVSFYNNEISEKSEIFDDQFSVERPDGSNFTLKIRSTKLEDSAMYFCASSLRGTEGGYTFGSGTRLTVV.

By sample share, this clone is medium-sized. This chain joins TRBV19 and TRBJ1-3; TRBD1 might be the D (6 bases). Trimming removed 4 bases from V and 8 bases from J, with 12 bases in between. The CDR3 has 13 residues. The germline V gene has CDR1 LNHDA and CDR2 SQIVND (reference sequence). CDR3 amino acids: CASSRQVVDTIYF. The CDR3 region has the DNA TGTGCCAGTAGTAGACAGGTTGTGGACACCATATATTTT.

A single count supports this clone. This chain connects TRBV25-1 to TRBJ1-1; D may be TRBD1 (6 bases). V lost 4 bases and J lost 1, with 10 bases in between. This CDR3 has 14 residues. Per the germline V gene, CDR1 is MGHDK and CDR2 is SYGVNS. The CDR3 protein is CASSVRGGNTEAFF. Here the CDR3 DNA reads TGTGCCAGCAGTGTGAGAGGGGGGAACACTGAAGCTTTCTTT.

The J gene is TRBJ2-2, the V gene TRBV29-1, with D possibly being TRBD1 (6 bases). CDR3 size: 13 residues. V was shortened by 6 bases and J by 7 bases, with 15 bases between the two germline ends. Germline V gene lookup returns CDR1 SQVTM and CDR2 ANQGSEA. CDR3 coding DNA: TGCAGCGTAGGTTCCGGGACAATCGGGGAGCTGTTTTTT. Protein: CSVGSGTIGELFF.

The J gene is TRBJ1-4, the V gene TRBV5-1, with D possibly being TRBD1 (6 bases). In germline, CDR1 is SGHRS, CDR2 YFSETQ. V lost 4 bases and J lost 8, with 15 bases in between. CDR3 length: 14 amino acids. The DNA for the CDR3 is TGCGCCAGCAGCATAGCGGGGGGGACAGAAAAACTGTTTTTT. This gives the protein CASSIAGGTEKLFF.

The chain has TRBV6-5 and TRBJ2-1; D is unclear. This CDR3 is 13 amino acids long. The V and J ends lost 0 bases and 6 bases respectively, with 6 bases between them. Germline CDR1 MNHEY, CDR2 SVGAGI. The chain's CDR3 is CASSYSALNEQFF. Written as DNA, the CDR3 is TGTGCCAGCAGTTACTCAGCCCTCAATGAGCAGTTCTTC.

Regarding this clone: An end of the junction differs from the germline gene, which may be a read error. The J gene is TRBJ2-1, the V gene TRBV6-6; D gene unclear. The CDR3 spans 10 residues. Looked up from germline, CDR1 is MNHNY and CDR2 is SVGAGI (reference sequence). CDR3 loop: CASSYEFLIF. The CDR3 DNA reads as TGTGCCAGCAGTTACGAGTTTCTGATCTTC.

Remarks on this clone: Distinct nucleotide sequences in the sample also encode this CDR3. This chain connects TRBV6-5 to TRBJ2-2; D is possibly TRBD2 (6 bases). This CDR3 has 13 amino acids. The V gene's germline CDR1 is MNHEY and CDR2 SVGAGI. Trimming cost V 7 bases and J 3 bases, with 9 bases left between them. For the CDR3, the DNA is TGTGCCAGCACACGGGGGTACACCGGGGAGCTGTTTTTT. It yields the protein CASTRGYTGELFF.

The rearrangement joins TRBV10-2 to TRBJ1-1, with 8 bases that match TRBD1. Trimming at V came to 6 bases and at J to 2 bases, leaving 8 bases not matched to a gene. The CDR3 is 15 residues long. Germline V gene data show CDR1 as WSHSY and CDR2 as SAAADI. CDR3 region: CASRPTGAENTEAFF. The CDR3 DNA sequence: TGCGCCAGCAGACCGACAGGGGCCGAAAACACTGAAGCTTTCTTT.

This clone was detected a few times. The chain recombines TRBV7-9 with TRBJ2-5; the match to TRBD2 covers 10 bases. The CDR3 is 14 amino acids. V was pared by 4 bases and J by 1 base, with 0 bases of the junction left unmatched. Per the germline V gene, CDR1 is SEHNR and CDR2 is FQNEAQ (reference sequence). The CDR3 DNA reads as TGTGCCAGCAGCTGGACTAGCGGCCAAGAGACCCAGTACTTC. Its translation is CASSWTSGQETQYF.

This clone was observed a few times. V gene TRBV11-3 combines with J gene TRBJ1-6; D is unresolved. The CDR3 has 13 residues. The germline V gene encodes CDR1 SGHNT and CDR2 YENEEA. Deletions cut 5 bases from V and 7 bases from J, with 9 bases between. CDR3 sequence: CASSDTINSPLHF. The CDR3 nucleotides are TGTGCCAGCAGCGACACAATAAATTCACCCCTCCACTTT. Full variable domain (remainder filled in from reference TRBV11-3 and TRBJ1-6): EAGVVQSPRYKIIEKKQPVAFWCNPISGHNTLYWYLQNLGQGPELLIRYENEEAVDDSQLPKDRFSAERLKGVDSTLKIQPAELGDSAVYLCASSDTINSPLHFGNGTRLTVT.

The chain links TRBV5-1 to TRBJ1-6; possible D gene TRBD1, 6 bases. V was cut by 0 bases and J by 9 bases, with 16 bases left in between. Germline-derived CDR1 and CDR2 are SGHRS and YFSETQ. CDR3 size: 16 residues. CDR3 residues: CASSLDGGRSLSPLHF. The CDR3 coding sequence is TGCGCCAGCAGCTTGGACGGGGGGCGGTCACTTTCACCCCTCCACTTT. Full variable domain (outside the CDR3, taken from reference TRBV5-1 and TRBJ1-6): KAGVTQTPRYLIKTRGQQVTLSCSPISGHRSVSWYQQTPGQGLQFLFEYFSETQRNKGNFPGRFSGRQFSNSRSEMNVSTLELGDSALYLCASSLDGGRSLSPLHFGNGTRLTVT.

The CDR3 DNA is TGTGCCAGCAGCAAAGGAGGACAGGGGGACACTGAAGCTTTCTTT. This encodes CASSKGGQGDTEAFF. The rearrangement uses TRBV21-1 and TRBJ1-1; the table's D call of TRBD1 was not tested on the DNA. TRBV21-1 is a recognized pseudogene. The CDR3 consists of 15 residues.